This T cell receptor (beta chain) was recorded in a study of control samples from healthy donors and cancer patients. This CDR3 has 13 residues. Germline V gene data show CDR1 as MNHEY and CDR2 as SVGAGI. V was trimmed by 7 bases and J by 2 bases, leaving 11 bases between them. The table came from immunoSEQ multiplex PCR; TCRdb's copy has only in-frame clones and leaves some out. The top ten hold around 3.9% of the sample, which has over 85,000 clones, 88% seen once. This sequence was found in a woman aged 55-70 years with lung cancer. The V and J genes are TRBV6-5 and TRBJ2-5, with no clear D. The sequencing input was PBMCs. This CDR3 reads CASTLTSQETQYF. CDR3 bases: TGTGCCAGCACCCTGACTTCACAAGAGACCCAGTACTTC.